This T cell receptor (beta chain) was retrieved from a study of technical replicates of blood from a few donors. Germline values: CDR1 SGDLS, CDR2 YYNGEE. V gave up 3 bases and J gave up 7 bases; unmatched junction bases: 3. The CDR3 consists of 12 residues. Measured with immunoSEQ multiplex PCR; TCRdb has only the in-frame clones, and not every one. The sample carries about 70,000 clones, around nine tenths recorded once. The receptor comes from a human donor in good health. V usage is TRBV9 and J usage is TRBJ1-2; 7 bases line up with TRBD1. Sequenced sample: T cells isolated from PBMCs. CDR3 region: CASSATGFGYTF. CDR3 DNA: TGTGCCAGCAGCGCGACAGGGTTTGGCTACACCTTC.